This T cell receptor (beta chain) is drawn from a study of graft-versus-host responses after intestinal transplantation. The overall study: Recipients received multivisceral, liver-intestinal, or isolated intestinal transplants.

About this clone: Its antigen is unidentified.

Method: immunoSEQ multiplex PCR; TCRdb's copy keeps in-frame clones and lacks some. The table includes about 88,000 clones, approximately 90% detected once. Germline V gene data show CDR1 as GTSNPN and CDR2 as SVGIG (reference sequence). V was cut by 7 bases and J by 8 bases, with 20 bases left in between. The CDR3 runs to 14 residues. The J gene is TRBJ1-4, the V gene TRBV30, with a weak D call TRBD1 (5 bases). This receptor was taken from a human donor who was the organ donor for an intestinal transplant. Here the sequenced sample was unstimulated CD4+ T cells sorted from spleen or lymph node cells, taken before transplant. CDR3 sequence (DNA): TGTGCCTCCCCGGGCGCCCGGACACCGGAAAAACTGTTTTTT. Translation: CASPGARTPEKLFF.